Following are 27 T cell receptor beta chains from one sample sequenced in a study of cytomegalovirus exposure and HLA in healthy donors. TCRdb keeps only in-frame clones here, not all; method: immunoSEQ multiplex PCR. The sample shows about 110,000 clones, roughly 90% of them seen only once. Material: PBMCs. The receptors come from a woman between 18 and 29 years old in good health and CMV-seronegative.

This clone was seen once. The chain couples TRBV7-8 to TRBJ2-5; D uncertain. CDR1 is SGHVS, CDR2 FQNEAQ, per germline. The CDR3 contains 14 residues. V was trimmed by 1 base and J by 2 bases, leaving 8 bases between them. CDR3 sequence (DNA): TGTGCCAGCAGCTTAGAGCAAGCGCAAGAGACCCAGTACTTC. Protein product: CASSLEQAQETQYF. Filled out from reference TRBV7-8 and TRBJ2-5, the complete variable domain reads GAGVSQSPRYKVAKRGQDVALRCDPISGHVSLFWYQQALGQGPEFLTYFQNEAQLDKSGLPSDRFFAERPEGSVSTLKIQRTQQEDSAVYLCASSLEQAQETQYFGPGTRLLVL.

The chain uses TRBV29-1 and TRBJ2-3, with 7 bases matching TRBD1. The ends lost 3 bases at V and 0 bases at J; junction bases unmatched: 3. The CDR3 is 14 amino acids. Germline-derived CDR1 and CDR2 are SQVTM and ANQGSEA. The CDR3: CSVDPGQSTDTQYF. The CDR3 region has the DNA TGCAGCGTTGACCCGGGACAGAGCACAGATACGCAGTATTTT.

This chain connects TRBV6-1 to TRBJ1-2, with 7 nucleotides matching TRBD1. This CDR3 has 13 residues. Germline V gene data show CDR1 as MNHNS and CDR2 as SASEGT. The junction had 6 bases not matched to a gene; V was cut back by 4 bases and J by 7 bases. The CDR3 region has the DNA TGTGCCAGCAGTGGACAGGGTTTGAGTGGCTACACCTTC. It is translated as CASSGQGLSGYTF.

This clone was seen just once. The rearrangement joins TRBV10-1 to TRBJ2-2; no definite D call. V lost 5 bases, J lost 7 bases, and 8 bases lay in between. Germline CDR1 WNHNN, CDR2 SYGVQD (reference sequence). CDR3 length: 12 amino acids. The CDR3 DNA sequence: TGCGCCAGCAGTCTCTCGTTCGGGGAGCTGTTTTTT. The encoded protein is CASSLSFGELFF.

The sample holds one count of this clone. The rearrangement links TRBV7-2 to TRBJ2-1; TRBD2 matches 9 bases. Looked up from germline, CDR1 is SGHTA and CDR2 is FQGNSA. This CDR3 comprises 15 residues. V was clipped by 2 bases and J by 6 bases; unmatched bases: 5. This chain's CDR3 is CASSLQAGGPNEQFF. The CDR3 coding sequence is TGTGCCAGCAGCTTACAAGCGGGGGGCCCCAATGAGCAGTTCTTC.

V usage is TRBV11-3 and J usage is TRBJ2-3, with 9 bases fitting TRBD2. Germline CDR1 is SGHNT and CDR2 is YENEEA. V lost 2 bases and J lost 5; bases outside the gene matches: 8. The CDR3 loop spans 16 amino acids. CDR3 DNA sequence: TGTGCCAGCAGCTTACGGCGGGGGGGAGCAGGAGATACGCAGTATTTT. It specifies CASSLRRGGAGDTQYF.

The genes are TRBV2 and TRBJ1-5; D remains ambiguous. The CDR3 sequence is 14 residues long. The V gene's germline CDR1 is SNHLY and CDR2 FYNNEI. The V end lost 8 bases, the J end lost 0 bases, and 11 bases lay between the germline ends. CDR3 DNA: TGTGCCAGCCAGGTCGCCCCTAGCAATCAGCCCCAGCATTTT. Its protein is CASQVAPSNQPQHF.

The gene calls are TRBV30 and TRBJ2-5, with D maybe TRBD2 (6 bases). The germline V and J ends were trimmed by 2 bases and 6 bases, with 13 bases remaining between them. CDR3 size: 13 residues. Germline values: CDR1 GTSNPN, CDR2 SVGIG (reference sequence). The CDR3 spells CAWSSGLAKTQYF. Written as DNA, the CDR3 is TGTGCCTGGAGTTCAGGCCTAGCGAAGACCCAGTACTTC.

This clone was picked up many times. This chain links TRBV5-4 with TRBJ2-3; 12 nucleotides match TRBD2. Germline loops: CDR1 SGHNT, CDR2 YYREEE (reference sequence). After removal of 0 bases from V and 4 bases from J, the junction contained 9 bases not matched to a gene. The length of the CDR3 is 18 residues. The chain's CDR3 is CASSLGLAGGHVSDTQYF. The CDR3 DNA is TGTGCCAGCAGCTTGGGGCTAGCGGGGGGGCATGTTTCAGATACGCAGTATTTT.

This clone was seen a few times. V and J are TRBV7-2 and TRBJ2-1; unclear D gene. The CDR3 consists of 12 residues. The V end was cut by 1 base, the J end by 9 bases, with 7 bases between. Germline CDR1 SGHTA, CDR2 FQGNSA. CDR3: CASSLVEVEQFF. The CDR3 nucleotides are TGTGCCAGCAGCTTAGTAGAGGTTGAGCAGTTCTTC.

The CDR3 loop reads CASSGSGVISPLHF. The CDR3 coding sequence is TGTGCCAGCAGTGGATCAGGGGTGATTTCACCCCTCCACTTT. The genes are TRBV28 and TRBJ1-6, with a weak D call TRBD1 (6 bases). Germline loops: CDR1 MDHEN, CDR2 SYDVKM. The CDR3 totals 14 residues. V was pared by 5 bases and J by 9 bases, with 14 bases between. The whole variable domain, filled in from reference TRBV28 and TRBJ1-6, reads DVKVTQSSRYLVKRTGEKVFLECVQDMDHENMFWYRQDPGLGLRLIYFSYDVKMKEKGDIPEGYSVSREKKERFSLILESASTNQTSMYLCASSGSGVISPLHFGNGTRLTVT.

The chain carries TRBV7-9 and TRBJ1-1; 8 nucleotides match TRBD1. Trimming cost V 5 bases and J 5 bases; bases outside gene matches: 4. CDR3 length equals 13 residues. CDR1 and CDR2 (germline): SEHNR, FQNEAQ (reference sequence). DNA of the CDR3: TGTGCCAGCAGCCGCGGACAGGGAACTGAAGCTTTCTTT. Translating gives CASSRGQGTEAFF. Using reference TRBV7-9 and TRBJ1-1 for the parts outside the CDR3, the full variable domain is DTGVSQNPRHKITKRGQNVTFRCDPISEHNRLYWYRQTLGQGPEFLTYFQNEAQLEKSRLLSDRFSAERPKGSFSTLEIQRTEQGDSAMYLCASSRGQGTEAFFGQGTRLTVV.

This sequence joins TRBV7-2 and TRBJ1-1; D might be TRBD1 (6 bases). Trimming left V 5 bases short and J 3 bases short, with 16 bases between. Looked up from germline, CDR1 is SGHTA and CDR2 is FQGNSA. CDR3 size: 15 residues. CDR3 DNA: TGTGCCAGCAGCCCCTGGAGGGGGAGGGACACTGAAGCTTTCTTT. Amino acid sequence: CASSPWRGRDTEAFF.

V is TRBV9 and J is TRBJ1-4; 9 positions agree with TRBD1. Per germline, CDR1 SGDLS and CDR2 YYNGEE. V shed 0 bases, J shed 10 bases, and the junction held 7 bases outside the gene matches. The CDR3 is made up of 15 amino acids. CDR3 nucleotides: TGTGCCAGCAGCGTAGCCGGGACAGGGAAAGGAAAACTGTTTTTT. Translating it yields CASSVAGTGKGKLFF. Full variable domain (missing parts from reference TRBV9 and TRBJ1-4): DSGVTQTPKHLITATGQRVTLRCSPRSGDLSVYWYQQSLDQGLQFLIQYYNGEERAKGNILERFSAQQFPDLHSELNLSSLELGDSALYFCASSVAGTGKGKLFFGSGTQLSVL.

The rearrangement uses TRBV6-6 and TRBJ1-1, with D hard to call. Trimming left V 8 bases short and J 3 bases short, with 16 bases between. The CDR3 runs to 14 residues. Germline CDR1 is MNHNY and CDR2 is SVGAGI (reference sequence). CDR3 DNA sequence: TGTGCCAGCTCCAAGGGAGGTTCCTACACTGAAGCTTTCTTT. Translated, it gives CASSKGGSYTEAFF.

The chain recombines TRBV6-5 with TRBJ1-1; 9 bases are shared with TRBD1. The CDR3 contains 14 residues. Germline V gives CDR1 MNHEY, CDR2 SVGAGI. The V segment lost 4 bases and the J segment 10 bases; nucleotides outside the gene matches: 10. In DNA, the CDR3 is TGTGCCAGCAGTTCCATAACAGGGGGCTCTGGAGCTTTCTTT. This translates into CASSSITGGSGAFF.

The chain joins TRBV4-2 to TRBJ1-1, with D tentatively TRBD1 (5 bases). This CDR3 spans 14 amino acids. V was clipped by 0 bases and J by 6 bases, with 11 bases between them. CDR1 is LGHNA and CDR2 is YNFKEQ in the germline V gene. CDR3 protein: CASSQDKGFAEAFF. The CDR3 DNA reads TGTGCCAGCAGCCAAGACAAGGGGTTCGCTGAAGCTTTCTTT.

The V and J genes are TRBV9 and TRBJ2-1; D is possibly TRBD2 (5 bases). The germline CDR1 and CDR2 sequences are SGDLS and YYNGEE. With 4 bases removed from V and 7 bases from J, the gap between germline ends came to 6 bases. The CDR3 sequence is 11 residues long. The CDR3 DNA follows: TGTGCCAGCAGCCCGGGGAATGAGCAGTTCTTC. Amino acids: CASSPGNEQFF.

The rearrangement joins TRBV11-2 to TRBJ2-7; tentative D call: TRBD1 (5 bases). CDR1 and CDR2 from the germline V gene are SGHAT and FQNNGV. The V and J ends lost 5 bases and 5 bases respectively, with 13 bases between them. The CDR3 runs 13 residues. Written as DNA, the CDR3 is TGTGCCAGCAGCCAAGGACAAAACCACGAGCAGTACTTC. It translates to CASSQGQNHEQYF.

Here the CDR3 reads CASSLGDRPATEAFF. The CDR3 DNA sequence: TGCGCCAGCAGCTTGGGGGACAGGCCTGCGACTGAAGCTTTCTTT. The chain recombines TRBV5-1 with TRBJ1-1, with 8 nucleotides matching TRBD1. Germline V gene data show CDR1 as SGHRS and CDR2 as YFSETQ. V shed 0 bases, J shed 5 bases, and the junction held 6 bases outside the gene matches. This CDR3 has 15 residues. Together with reference TRBV5-1 and TRBJ1-1, the CDR3 gives the full variable domain: KAGVTQTPRYLIKTRGQQVTLSCSPISGHRSVSWYQQTPGQGLQFLFEYFSETQRNKGNFPGRFSGRQFSNSRSEMNVSTLELGDSALYLCASSLGDRPATEAFFGQGTRLTVV.

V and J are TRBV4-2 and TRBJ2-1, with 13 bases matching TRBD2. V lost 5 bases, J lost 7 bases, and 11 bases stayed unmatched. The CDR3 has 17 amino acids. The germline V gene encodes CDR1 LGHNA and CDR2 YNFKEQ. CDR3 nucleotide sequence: TGTGCCAGCAGCATTCACATTGGGACTAGCGGGAATAATGAGCAGTTCTTC. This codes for CASSIHIGTSGNNEQFF.

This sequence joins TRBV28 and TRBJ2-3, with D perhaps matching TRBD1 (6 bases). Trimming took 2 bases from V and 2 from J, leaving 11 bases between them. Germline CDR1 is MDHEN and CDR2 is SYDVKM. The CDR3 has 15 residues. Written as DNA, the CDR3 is TGTGCCAGCAGTTTAGGAAGGGGGTTCACAGATACGCAGTATTTT. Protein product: CASSLGRGFTDTQYF.

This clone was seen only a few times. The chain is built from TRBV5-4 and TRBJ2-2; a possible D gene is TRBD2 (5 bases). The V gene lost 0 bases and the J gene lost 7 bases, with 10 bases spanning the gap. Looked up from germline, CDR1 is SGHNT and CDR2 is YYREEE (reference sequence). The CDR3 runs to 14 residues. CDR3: CASSLVGVVGELFF. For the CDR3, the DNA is TGTGCCAGCAGCTTGGTCGGGGTAGTCGGGGAGCTGTTTTTT.

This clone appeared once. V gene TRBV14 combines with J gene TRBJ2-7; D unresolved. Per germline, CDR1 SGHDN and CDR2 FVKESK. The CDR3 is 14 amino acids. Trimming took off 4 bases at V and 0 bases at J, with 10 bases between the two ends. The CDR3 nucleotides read TGTGCCAGCAGCCGTCGAACTCTCTCCTACGAGCAGTACTTC. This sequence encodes CASSRRTLSYEQYF.

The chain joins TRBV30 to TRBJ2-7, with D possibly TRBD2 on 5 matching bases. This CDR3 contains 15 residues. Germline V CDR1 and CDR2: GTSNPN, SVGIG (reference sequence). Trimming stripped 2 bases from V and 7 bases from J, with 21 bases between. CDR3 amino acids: CAWSTTTSPDEEQYF. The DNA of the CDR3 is TGTGCCTGGAGTACGACTACCTCGCCGGATGAGGAGCAGTACTTC.

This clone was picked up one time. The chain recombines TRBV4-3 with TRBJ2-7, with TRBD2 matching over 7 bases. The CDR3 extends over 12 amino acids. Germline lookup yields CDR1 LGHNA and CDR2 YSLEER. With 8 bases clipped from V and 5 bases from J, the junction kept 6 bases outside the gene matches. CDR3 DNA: TGCGCCAGCGGTAATCTAGCGGACGAGCAGTACTTC. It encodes CASGNLADEQYF.

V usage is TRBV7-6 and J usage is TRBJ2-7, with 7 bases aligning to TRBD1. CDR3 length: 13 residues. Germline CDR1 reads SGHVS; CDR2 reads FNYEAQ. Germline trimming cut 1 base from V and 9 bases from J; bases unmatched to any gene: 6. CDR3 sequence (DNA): TGTGCCAGCAGCTTAGGACAGGGCAATCGGCAGTACTTC. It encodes CASSLGQGNRQYF.